This T cell receptor beta chain was sequenced in a study of Tregs in tolerant kidney transplant recipients. Notes on the study in general: Validation in larger populations is needed because few patients were studied. No direct test of biological reproducibility was done here. In tolerant patients, donor-specific Tregs outgrew total Tregs, suggesting antigen-driven expansion.

Regulatory T cells were sorted from thawed PBMCs rested overnight at 37°C with 200 IU/ml IL-2. With respect to this clone: Antigen unknown. Other DNA sequences from this sample encode an identical CDR3 as well.

Generated by immunoSEQ multiplex PCR, the TCRdb table keeps only in-frame clones and is missing some. This sample carries approximately 66,000 clones, 75% to 90% of them seen once, and the ten largest clones take approximately 2.1%. The specimen comprised Tregs from blood, sampled before the transplant. The sequence was obtained from a human donor who received a combined kidney and bone marrow transplant.

The CDR3 here is CASSLGQGFTEAFF. In nucleotides, the CDR3 is TGCGCCAGCAGCCTCGGACAGGGGTTTACTGAAGCTTTCTTT. The chain employs TRBV5-1 and TRBJ1-1, with 9 positions matching TRBD1. The CDR3 extends over 14 amino acids. The trim removed 4 bases at V and 5 bases at J, leaving 6 bases unmatched. Germline V CDR1 and CDR2: SGHRS, YFSETQ.